This T cell receptor beta chain was captured in a study of shared clonotypes between healthy human individuals. The CDR3 totals 12 residues. The germline V and J ends were trimmed by 5 bases and 9 bases, with 8 bases remaining between them. The germline gives CDR1 MDHEN, CDR2 SYDVKM. The assay was immunoSEQ multiplex PCR, and TCRdb's table has in-frame clones only and misses some. This sample carries around 2,000,000 clones, about 94% of them seen once, and the ten largest clones take about 1.1%. Naive CD8 isolation took CD45RO-negative cells positively selected for CCR7 and excluded terminally differentiated effector memory CD45RA+ cells.

V and J are TRBV28 and TRBJ2-6, with unresolved D. The TCR sequence derives from a man aged 18 to 29 in good health. Sequencing was done on a sample of naive CD8+ T cells sorted from blood. The CDR3 DNA reads TGTGCCAGCAGTCCCTCCCTCAACGTCCTGACTTTC. It is translated as CASSPSLNVLTF. Complete variable domain (other parts from reference TRBV28 and TRBJ2-6): DVKVTQSSRYLVKRTGEKVFLECVQDMDHENMFWYRQDPGLGLRLIYFSYDVKMKEKGDIPEGYSVSREKKERFSLILESASTNQTSMYLCASSPSLNVLTFGAGSRLTVL.